This T cell receptor beta chain derives from a study of T cell repertoires in cytomegalovirus infection. This clonotype came up a few times. Its antigen is not known. TCRdb reanalysed the reads using MiXCR and keeps one entry per CDR3 protein. The profile shows 200,000 or so distinct CDR3 sequences, around two fifths of them singletons. Trimming removed 7 bases at V and 1 base at J, with 19 bases between. Germline loops: CDR1 MNHNS, CDR2 SASEGT. The CDR3 loop spans 16 amino acids. Material: CD8+ T cells from cultured PBMCs, obtained from culture after CMV antigen stimulation. This receptor was obtained from a human donor in good health (CMV status not recorded). Some clones in this sample may be carry-over from other donors' samples. V is TRBV6-1 and J is TRBJ1-2; a possible D gene is TRBD1 (5 bases). The chain's CDR3 is CASKVRQSLNNYGYTF. DNA of the CDR3: TGTGCCAGCAAGGTTCGACAGTCCCTTAATAACTATGGCTACACCTTC.